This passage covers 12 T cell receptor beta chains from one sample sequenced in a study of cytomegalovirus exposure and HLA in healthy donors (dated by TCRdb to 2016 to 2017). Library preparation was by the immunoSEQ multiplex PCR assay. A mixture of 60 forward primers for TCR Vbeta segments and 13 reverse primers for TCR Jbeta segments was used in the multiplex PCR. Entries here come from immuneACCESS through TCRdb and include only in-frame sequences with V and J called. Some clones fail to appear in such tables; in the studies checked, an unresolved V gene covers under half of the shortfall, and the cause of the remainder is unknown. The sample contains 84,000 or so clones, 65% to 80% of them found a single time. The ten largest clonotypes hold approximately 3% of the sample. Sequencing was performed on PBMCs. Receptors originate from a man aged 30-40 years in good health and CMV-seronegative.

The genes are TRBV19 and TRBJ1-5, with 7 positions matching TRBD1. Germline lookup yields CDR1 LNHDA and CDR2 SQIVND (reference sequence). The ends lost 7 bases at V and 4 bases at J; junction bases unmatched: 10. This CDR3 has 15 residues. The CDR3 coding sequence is TGTGCCAGTACCTATACGGACAGGCTTAATCAGCCCCAGCATTTT. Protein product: CASTYTDRLNQPQHF.

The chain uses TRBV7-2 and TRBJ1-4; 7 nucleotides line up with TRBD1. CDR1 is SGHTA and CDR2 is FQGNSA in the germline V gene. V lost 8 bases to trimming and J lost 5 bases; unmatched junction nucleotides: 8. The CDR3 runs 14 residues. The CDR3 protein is CASSQNRGNEKLFF. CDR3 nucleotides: TGTGCCAGCTCGCAAAACAGGGGAAATGAAAAACTGTTTTTT.

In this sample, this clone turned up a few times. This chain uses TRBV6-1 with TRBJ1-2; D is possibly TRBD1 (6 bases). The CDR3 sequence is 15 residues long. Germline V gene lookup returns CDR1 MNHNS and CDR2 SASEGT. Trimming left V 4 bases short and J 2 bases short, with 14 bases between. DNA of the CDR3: TGTGCCAGCAGTGTAGTTGGGGGCCTCAACTATGGCTACACCTTC. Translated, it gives CASSVVGGLNYGYTF.

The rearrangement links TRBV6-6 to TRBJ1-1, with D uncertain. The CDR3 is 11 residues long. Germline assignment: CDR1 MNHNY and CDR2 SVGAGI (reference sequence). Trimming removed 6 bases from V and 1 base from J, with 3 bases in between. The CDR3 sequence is CASRQNTEAFF. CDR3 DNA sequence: TGTGCCAGCAGACAGAACACTGAAGCTTTCTTT.

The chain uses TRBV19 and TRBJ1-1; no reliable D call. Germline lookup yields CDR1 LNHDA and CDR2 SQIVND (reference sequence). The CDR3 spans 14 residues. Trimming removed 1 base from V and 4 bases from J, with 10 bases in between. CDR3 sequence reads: CASSIGAASTEAFF. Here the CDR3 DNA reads TGTGCCAGTAGTATAGGGGCAGCTTCCACTGAAGCTTTCTTT.

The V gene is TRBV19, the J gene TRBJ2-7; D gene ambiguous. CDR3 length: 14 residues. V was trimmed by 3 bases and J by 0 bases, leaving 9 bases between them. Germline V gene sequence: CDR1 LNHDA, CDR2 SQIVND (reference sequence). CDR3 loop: CASSIQAASYEQYF. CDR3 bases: TGTGCCAGTAGTATCCAGGCCGCCTCCTACGAGCAGTACTTC.

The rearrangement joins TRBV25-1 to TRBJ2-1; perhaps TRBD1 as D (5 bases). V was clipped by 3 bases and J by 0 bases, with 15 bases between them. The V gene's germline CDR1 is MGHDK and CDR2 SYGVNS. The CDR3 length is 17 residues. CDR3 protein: CASSETTGLGSYNEQFF. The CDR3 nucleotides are TGTGCCAGCAGTGAGACAACAGGATTGGGCTCCTACAATGAGCAGTTCTTC.

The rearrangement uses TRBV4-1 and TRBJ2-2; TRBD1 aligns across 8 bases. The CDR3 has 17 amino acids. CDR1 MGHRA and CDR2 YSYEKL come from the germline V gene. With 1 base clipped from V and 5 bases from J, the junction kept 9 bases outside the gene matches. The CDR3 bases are TGCGCCAGCAGCCAAGTCGAAGGACAGGGAGGAACCGGGGAGCTGTTTTTT. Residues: CASSQVEGQGGTGELFF.

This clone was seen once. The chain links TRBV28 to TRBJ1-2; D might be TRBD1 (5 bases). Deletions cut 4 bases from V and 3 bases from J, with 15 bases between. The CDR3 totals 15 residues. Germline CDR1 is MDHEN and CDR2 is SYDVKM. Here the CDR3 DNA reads TGTGCCAGCAGTTCAGGGTCGTTGGGGTACTATGGCTACACCTTC. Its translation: CASSSGSLGYYGYTF.

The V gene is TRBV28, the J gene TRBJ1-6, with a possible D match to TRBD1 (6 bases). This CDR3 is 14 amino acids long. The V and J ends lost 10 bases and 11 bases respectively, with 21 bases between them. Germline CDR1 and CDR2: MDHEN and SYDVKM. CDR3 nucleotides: TGTGCCACAACACCTGGGGGGGCCGGTCCACCCCTCCACTTT. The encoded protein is CATTPGGAGPPLHF.

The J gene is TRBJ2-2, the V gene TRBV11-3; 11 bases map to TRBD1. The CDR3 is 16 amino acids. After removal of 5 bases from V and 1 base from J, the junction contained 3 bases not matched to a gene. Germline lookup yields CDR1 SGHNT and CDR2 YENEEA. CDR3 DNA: TGTGCCAGCAGCCCCGGGACAGGGGGGAACACCGGGGAGCTGTTTTTT. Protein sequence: CASSPGTGGNTGELFF.

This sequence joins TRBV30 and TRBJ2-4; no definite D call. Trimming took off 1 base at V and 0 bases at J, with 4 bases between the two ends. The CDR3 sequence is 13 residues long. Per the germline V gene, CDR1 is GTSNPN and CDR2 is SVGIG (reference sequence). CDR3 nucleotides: TGTGCCTGGAGTGATATAGCCAAAAACATTCAGTACTTC. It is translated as CAWSDIAKNIQYF.